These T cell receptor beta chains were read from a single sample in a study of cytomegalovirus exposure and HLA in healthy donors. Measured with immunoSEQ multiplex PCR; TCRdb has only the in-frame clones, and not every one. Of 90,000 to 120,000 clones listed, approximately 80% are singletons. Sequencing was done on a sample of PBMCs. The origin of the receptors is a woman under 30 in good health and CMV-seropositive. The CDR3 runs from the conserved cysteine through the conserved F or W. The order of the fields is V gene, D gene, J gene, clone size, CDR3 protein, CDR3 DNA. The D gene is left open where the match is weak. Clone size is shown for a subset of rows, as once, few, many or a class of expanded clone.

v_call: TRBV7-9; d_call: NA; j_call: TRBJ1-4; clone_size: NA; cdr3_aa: CASSLAPYGGWDEKLFF; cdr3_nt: TGTGCCAGCAGCTTAGCACCCTACGGGGGATGGGATGAAAAACTGTTTTTT
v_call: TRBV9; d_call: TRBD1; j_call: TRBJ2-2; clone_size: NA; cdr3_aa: CASSAPHRGSTGELFF; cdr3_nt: TGTGCCAGCAGCGCGCCCCACAGGGGGTCCACCGGGGAGCTGTTTTTT
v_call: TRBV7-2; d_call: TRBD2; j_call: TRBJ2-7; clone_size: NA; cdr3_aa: CASALAGAHEQYF; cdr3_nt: TGTGCCAGCGCACTAGCGGGAGCCCACGAGCAGTACTTC
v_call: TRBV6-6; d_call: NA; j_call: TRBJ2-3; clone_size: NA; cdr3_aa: CASSYSAGAKSDTQYF; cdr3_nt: TGTGCCAGCAGTTACTCGGCAGGGGCCAAATCCGATACGCAGTATTTT
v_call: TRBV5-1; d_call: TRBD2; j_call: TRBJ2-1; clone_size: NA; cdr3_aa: CASSPQASGGDNEQFF; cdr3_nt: TGCGCCAGCAGTCCGCAGGCTAGCGGGGGAGACAATGAGCAGTTCTTC
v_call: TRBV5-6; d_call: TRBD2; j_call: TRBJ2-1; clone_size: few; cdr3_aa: CASSFLGTSGYGSYNEQFF; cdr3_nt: TGTGCCAGCAGCTTTCTTGGGACTAGCGGGTACGGCTCCTACAATGAGCAGTTCTTC
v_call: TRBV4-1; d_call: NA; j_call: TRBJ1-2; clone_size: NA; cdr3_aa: CASSQRDGYTF; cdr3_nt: TGCGCCAGCAGCCAGAGGGATGGCTACACCTTC
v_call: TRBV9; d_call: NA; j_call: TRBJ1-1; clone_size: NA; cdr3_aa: CASSPPRGETEAFF; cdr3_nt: TGTGCCAGCAGCCCCCCGCGGGGGGAGACTGAAGCTTTCTTT
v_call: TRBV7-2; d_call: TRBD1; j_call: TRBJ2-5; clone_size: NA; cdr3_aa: CASSLGTGGGQETQYF; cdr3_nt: TGTGCCAGCAGCTTAGGGACAGGGGGGGGACAAGAGACCCAGTACTTC
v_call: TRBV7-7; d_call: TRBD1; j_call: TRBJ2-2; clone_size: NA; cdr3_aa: CASSRLGGQGSNTGELFF; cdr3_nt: TGTGCTAGCAGCCGGCTGGGGGGACAGGGCTCGAACACCGGGGAGCTGTTTTTT